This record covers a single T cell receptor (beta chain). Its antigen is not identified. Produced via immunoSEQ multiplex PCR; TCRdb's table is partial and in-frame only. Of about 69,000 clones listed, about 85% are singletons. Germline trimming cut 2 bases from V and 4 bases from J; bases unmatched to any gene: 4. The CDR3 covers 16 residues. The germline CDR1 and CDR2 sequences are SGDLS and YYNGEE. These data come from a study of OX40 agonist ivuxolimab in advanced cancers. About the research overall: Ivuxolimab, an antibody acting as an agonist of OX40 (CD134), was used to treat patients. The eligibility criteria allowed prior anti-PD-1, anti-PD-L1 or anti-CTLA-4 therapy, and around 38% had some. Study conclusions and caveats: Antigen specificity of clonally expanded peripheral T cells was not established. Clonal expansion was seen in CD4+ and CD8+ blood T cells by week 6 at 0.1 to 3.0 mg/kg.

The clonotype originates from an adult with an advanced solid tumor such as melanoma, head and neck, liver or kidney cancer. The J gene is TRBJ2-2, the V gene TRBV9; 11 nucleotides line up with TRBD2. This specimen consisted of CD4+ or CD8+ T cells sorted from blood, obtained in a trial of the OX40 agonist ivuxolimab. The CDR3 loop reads CASSVGLAGPTGELFF. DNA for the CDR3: TGTGCCAGCAGCGTCGGACTAGCGGGTCCCACCGGGGAGCTGTTTTTT.